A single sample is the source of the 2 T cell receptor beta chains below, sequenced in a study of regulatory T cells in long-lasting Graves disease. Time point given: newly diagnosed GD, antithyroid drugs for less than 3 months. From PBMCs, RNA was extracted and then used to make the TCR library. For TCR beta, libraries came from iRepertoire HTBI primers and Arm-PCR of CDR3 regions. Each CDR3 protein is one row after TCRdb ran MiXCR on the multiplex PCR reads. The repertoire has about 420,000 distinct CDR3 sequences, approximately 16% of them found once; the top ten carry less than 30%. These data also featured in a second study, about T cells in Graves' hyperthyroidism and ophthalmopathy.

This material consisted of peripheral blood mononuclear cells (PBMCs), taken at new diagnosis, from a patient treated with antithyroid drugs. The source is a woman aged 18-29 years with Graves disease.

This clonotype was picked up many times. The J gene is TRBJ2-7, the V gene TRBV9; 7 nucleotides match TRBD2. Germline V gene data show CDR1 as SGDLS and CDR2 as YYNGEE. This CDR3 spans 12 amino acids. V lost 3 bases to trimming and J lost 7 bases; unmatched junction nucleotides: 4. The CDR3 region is CASSGSGSEQYF. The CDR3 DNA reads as TGTGCCAGCAGCGGTAGCGGGTCGGAGCAGTACTTC.

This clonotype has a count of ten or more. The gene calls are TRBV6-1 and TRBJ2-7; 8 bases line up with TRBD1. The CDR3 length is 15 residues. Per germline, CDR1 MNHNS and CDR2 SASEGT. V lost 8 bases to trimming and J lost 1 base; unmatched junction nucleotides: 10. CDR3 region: CASLSTGTGSYEQYF. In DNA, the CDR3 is TGTGCCAGCTTGTCAACGGGGACAGGTTCCTACGAGCAGTACTTC.